Below, 8 T cell receptor beta chains from the same sample are listed, as sequenced in a study of CD8 T cells in ankylosing spondylitis. TCRdb redid the calling of the 5' RACE reads with MiXCR, one entry per CDR3 protein. The sample consists of over 600,000 distinct CDR3 sequences, around a fifth of them appearing once. The study's findings and limits: Among TCR beta sequences, a motif of roughly 8 highly homologous variants appeared characteristic of ankylosing spondylitis blood.

Antigen specificity for these receptors is unknown. Sequenced material: blood, either unsorted or a sorted T cell fraction (not recorded which). All receptors come from a male donor with ankylosing spondylitis.

This clonotype was counted between two and nine times. This chain connects TRBV6-5 to TRBJ2-7, with D perhaps being TRBD1 or TRBD2 (5 bases each). The CDR3 is made up of 14 amino acids. V dropped 3 bases and J dropped 4 bases, with 13 bases sitting between them. Germline assignment: CDR1 MNHEY and CDR2 SVGAGI. The DNA of the CDR3 is TGTGCCAGCAGTTATACCGGGACCCGATACGAGCAGTACTTC. It encodes CASSYTGTRYEQYF.

This clonotype has a count of ten or more. This rearrangement joins TRBV4-3 to TRBJ1-6, with TRBD1 matching 7 bases. Germline lookup yields CDR1 LGHNA and CDR2 YSLEER. V gave up 1 base and J gave up 1 base; unmatched junction bases: 4. The CDR3 covers 17 residues. CDR3 coding DNA: TGCGCCAGCAGCCAAGGGTCAGGGGGGTCCTATAATTCACCCCTCCACTTT. This gives the protein CASSQGSGGSYNSPLHF.

The chain joins TRBV7-2 to TRBJ2-5, with D maybe TRBD1 (6 bases). The V gene's germline CDR1 is SGHTA and CDR2 FQGNSA. This CDR3 has 14 amino acids. V lost 7 bases and J 4 bases, leaving 16 bases between the germline ends. CDR3 region: CASINQGSGETQYF. The CDR3 DNA sequence: TGTGCCAGCATCAATCAGGGGTCGGGAGAGACCCAGTACTTC.

V usage is TRBV20-1 and J usage is TRBJ2-3; 10 positions agree with TRBD2. The CDR3 length is 13 residues. Germline V gene sequence: CDR1 DFQATT, CDR2 SNEGSKA (reference sequence). The CDR3: CSPKREGGNTQYF. CDR3 bases: TGCAGCCCGAAGCGGGAGGGAGGAAATACGCAGTATTTT.

This clonotype has just a few counts. This chain links TRBV24-1 with TRBJ2-1; D ambiguous. CDR3 size: 12 residues. Trimming left V 1 base short and J 9 bases short, with 6 bases between. The germline CDR1 and CDR2 sequences are KGHDR and SFDVKD. The CDR3 nucleotides are TGTGCCACCAGTGATTTAGCACTTGAGCAGTTCTTC. As protein: CATSDLALEQFF.

This clonotype has only a few counts. The chain links TRBV7-8 to TRBJ2-2; TRBD1 matches at 8 bases. Unmatched junction bases numbered 2, after V lost 2 bases and J lost 6 bases. The CDR3 spans 14 residues. Germline CDR1 SGHVS, CDR2 FQNEAQ. DNA for the CDR3: TGTGCCAGCAGCTTATTGGACAGGGCCGGGGAGCTGTTTTTT. This translates into CASSLLDRAGELFF. Complete variable domain (other parts from reference TRBV7-8 and TRBJ2-2): GAGVSQSPRYKVAKRGQDVALRCDPISGHVSLFWYQQALGQGPEFLTYFQNEAQLDKSGLPSDRFFAERPEGSVSTLKIQRTQQEDSAVYLCASSLLDRAGELFFGEGSRLTVL.

J is TRBJ2-5 and V is TRBV14, with a tentative D call TRBD2 (5 bases). Germline values: CDR1 SGHDN, CDR2 FVKESK. CDR3 length equals 15 residues. V was pared by 1 base and J by 1 base, with 10 bases between. Written as DNA, the CDR3 is TGTGCCAGCAGCCAAGGATACGGACTCCAAGAGACCCAGTACTTC. Its protein product is CASSQGYGLQETQYF.

This clonotype was found a few times. The chain is built from TRBV5-6 and TRBJ2-3; D unclear. Germline CDR1 SGHDT, CDR2 YYEEEE. The CDR3 length is 14 residues. Trimming stripped 2 bases from V and 2 bases from J, with 9 bases between. The CDR3 DNA is TGTGCCAGCAGCTTTGGGATTTACACAGATACGCAGTATTTT. It specifies CASSFGIYTDTQYF. The variable domain in full, completed from reference TRBV5-6 and TRBJ2-3, reads DAGVTQSPTHLIKTRGQQVTLRCSPKSGHDTVSWYQQALGQGPQFIFQYYEEEERQRGNFPDRFSGHQFPNYSSELNVNALLLGDSALYLCASSFGIYTDTQYFGPGTRLTVL.